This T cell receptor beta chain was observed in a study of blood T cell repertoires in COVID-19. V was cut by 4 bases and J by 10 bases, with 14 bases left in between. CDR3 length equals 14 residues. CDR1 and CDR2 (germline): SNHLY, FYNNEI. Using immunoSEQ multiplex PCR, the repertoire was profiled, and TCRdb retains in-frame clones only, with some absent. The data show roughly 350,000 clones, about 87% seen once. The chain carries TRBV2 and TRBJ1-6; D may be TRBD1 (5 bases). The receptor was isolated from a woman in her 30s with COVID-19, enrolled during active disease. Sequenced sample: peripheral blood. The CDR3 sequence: CASSAQGWSSPLHF. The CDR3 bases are TGTGCCAGCAGTGCCCAGGGTTGGAGCTCACCCCTCCACTTT.